This T cell receptor (beta chain) was retrieved from a study of cytomegalovirus exposure and HLA in healthy donors. Whole-study context: Within an early data release were about 85 million unique TCRs drawn from HLA-typed donors.

The study, taken as a whole, reports: The study put under 200 TCR beta chains on its list as cytomegalovirus-associated.

The PCR employed 60 Vbeta primers together with 13 Jbeta primers. Repertoires were generated with immunoSEQ multiplex PCR, while TCRdb's copy carries only in-frame clones and drops some. In the table there are around 150,000 clones, about 79% of which are singletons. Concerning this clone: Its target is unknown.

Germline lookup yields CDR1 SGHKS and CDR2 YYEKEE (reference sequence). There are 16 residues in the CDR3. Trimming removed 2 bases from V and 2 bases from J; junction bases left unmatched: 7. V and J are TRBV5-5 and TRBJ2-1; 7 bases align to TRBD2. The sample taken for sequencing was PBMCs. This TCR came from a woman aged 45-65 years in good health and CMV-seropositive. The CDR3 DNA is TGTGCCAGCAGCTTAAAAGCGGGGTCCGCCTACAATGAGCAGTTCTTC. Translated, it gives CASSLKAGSAYNEQFF.